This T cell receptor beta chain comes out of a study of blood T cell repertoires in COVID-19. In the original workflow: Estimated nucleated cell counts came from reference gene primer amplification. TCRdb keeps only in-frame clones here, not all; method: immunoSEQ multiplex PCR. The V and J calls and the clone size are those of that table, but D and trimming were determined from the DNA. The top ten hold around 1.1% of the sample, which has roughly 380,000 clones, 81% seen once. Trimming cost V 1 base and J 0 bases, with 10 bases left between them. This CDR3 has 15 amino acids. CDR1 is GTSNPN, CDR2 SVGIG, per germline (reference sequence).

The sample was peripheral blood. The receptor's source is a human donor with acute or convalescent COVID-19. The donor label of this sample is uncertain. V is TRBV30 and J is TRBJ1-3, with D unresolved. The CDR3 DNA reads TGTGCCTGGAGTGATCCCGTTAGCTCTGGAAACACCATATATTTT. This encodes CAWSDPVSSGNTIYF.